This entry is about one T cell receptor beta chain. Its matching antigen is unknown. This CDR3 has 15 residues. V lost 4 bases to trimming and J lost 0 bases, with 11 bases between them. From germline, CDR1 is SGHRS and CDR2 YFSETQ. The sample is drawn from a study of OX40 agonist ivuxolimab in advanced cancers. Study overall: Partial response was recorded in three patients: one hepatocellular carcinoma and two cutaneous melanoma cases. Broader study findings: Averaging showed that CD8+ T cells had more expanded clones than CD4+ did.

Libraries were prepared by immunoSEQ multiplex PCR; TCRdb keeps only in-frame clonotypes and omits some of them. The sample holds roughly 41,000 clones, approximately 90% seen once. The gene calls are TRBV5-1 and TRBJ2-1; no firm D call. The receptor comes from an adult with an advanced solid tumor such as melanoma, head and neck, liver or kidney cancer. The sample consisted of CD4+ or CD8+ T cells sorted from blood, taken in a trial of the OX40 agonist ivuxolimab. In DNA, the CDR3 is TGCGCCAGCAGCCCCGCTTTGAGCTCCTACAATGAGCAGTTCTTC. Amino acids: CASSPALSSYNEQFF. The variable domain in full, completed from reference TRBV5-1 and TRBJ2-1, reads KAGVTQTPRYLIKTRGQQVTLSCSPISGHRSVSWYQQTPGQGLQFLFEYFSETQRNKGNFPGRFSGRQFSNSRSEMNVSTLELGDSALYLCASSPALSSYNEQFFGPGTRLTVL.